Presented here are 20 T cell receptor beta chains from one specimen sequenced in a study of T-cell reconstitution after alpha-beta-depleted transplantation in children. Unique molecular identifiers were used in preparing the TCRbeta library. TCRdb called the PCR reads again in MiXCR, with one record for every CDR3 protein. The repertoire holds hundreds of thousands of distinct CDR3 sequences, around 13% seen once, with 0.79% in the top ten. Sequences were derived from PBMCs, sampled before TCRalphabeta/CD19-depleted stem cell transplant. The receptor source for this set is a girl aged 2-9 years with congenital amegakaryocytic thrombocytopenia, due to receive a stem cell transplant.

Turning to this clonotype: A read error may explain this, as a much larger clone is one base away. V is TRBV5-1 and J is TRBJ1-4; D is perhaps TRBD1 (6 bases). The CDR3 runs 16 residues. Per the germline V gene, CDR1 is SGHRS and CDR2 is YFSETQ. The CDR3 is CASSLATGTLREKQFF. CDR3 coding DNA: TGCGCCAGCAGCTTGGCCACCGGGACACTAAGAGAAAAACAGTTTTTT.

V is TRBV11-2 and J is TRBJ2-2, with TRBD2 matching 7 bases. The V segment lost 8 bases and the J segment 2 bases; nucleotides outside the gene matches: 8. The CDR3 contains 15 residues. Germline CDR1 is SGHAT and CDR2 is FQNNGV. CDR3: CASAIRGLNTGELFF. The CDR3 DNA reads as TGTGCCAGCGCCATAAGGGGACTAAACACCGGGGAGCTGTTTTTT.

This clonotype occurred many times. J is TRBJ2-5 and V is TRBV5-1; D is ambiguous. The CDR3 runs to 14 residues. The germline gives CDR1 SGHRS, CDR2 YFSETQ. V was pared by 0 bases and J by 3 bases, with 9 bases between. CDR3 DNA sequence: TGCGCCAGCAGCTTGGCCGTCTCGGAAGAGACCCAGTACTTC. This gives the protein CASSLAVSEETQYF.

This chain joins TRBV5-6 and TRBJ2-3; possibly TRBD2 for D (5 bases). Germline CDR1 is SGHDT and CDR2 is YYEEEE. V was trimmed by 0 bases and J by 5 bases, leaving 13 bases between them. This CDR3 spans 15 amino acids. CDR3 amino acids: CASSLGPAAGDTQYF. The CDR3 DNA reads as TGTGCCAGCAGCTTGGGGCCCGCGGCGGGAGATACGCAGTATTTT.

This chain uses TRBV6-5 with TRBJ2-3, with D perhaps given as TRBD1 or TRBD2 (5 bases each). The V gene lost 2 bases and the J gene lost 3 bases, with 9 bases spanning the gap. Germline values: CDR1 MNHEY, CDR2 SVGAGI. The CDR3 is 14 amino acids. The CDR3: CASSYGGRTDTQYF. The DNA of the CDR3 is TGTGCCAGCAGTTACGGGGGAAGGACAGATACGCAGTATTTT.

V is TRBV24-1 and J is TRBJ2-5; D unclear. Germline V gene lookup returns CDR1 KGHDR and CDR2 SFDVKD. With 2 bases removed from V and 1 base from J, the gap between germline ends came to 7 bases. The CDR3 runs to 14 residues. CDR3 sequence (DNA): TGTGCCACCAGTGATTCCAGATTCCAAGAGACCCAGTACTTC. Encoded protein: CATSDSRFQETQYF.

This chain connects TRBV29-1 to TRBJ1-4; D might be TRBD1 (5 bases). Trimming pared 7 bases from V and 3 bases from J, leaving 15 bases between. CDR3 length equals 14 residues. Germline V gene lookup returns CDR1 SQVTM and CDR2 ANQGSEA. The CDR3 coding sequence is TGCAGCGCTAGAGGGGACGGGGCTAATGAAAAACTGTTTTTT. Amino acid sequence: CSARGDGANEKLFF.

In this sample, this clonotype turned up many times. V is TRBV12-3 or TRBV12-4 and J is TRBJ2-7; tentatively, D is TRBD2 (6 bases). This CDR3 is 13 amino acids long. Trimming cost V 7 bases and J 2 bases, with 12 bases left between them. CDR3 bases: TGTGCCAGCACTGGGGGGACCACCTACGAGCAGTACTTC. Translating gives CASTGGTTYEQYF.

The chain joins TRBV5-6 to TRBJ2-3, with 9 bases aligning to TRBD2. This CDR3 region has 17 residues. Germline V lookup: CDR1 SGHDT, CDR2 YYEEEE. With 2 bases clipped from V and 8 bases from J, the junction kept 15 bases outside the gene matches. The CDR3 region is CASSLSPVVGAGGTQYF. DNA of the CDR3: TGTGCCAGCAGCTTAAGCCCCGTGGTTGGAGCGGGGGGTACGCAGTATTTT.

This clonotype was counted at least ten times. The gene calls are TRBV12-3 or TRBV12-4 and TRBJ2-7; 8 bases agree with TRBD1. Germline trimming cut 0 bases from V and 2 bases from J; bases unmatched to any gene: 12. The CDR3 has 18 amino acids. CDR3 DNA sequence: TGTGCCAGCAGTTTAGCGGGACGTGAGACAGGGGTGCCCTACGAGCAGTACTTC. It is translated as CASSLAGRETGVPYEQYF.

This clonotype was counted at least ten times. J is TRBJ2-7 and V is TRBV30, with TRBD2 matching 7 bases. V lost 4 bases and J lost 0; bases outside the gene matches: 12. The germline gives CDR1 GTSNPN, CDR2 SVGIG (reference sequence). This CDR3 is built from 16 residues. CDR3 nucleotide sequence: TGTGCCTGGACTAAACCGGGACTACTCAGCTCCTACGAGCAGTACTTC. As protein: CAWTKPGLLSSYEQYF.

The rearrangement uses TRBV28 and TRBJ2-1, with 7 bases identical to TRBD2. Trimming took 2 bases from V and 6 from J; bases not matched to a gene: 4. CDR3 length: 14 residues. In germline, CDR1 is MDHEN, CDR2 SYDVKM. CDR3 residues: CASSLAGVSNEQFF. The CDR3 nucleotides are TGTGCCAGCAGTTTAGCGGGAGTGAGCAATGAGCAGTTCTTC.

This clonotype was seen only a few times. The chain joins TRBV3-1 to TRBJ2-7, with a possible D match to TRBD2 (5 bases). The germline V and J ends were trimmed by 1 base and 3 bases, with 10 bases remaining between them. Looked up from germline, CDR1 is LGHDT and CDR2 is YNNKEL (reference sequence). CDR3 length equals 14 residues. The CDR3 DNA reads TGTGCCAGCAGCCAAGGGGAGATAAACTACGAGCAGTACTTC. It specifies CASSQGEINYEQYF.

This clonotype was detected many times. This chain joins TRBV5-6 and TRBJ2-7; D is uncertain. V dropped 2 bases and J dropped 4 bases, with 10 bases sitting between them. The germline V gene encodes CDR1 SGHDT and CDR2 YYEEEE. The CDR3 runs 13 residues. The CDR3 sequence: CASSFTATYEQYF. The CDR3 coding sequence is TGTGCCAGCAGCTTTACGGCCACGTACGAGCAGTACTTC.

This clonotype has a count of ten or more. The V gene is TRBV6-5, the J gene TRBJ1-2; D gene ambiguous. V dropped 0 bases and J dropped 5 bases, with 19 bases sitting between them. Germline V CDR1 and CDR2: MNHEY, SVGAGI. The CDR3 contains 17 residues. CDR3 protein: CASSYSGPSGGRYGYTF. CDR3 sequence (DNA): TGTGCCAGCAGTTACTCCGGCCCCTCCGGAGGGAGGTATGGCTACACCTTC.

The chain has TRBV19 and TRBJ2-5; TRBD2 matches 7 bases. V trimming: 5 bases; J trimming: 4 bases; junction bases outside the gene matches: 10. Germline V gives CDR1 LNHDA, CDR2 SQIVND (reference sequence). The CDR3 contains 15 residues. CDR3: CASSLHIGTTETQYF. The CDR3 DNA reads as TGTGCCAGTAGTCTACATATCGGGACTACAGAGACCCAGTACTTC.

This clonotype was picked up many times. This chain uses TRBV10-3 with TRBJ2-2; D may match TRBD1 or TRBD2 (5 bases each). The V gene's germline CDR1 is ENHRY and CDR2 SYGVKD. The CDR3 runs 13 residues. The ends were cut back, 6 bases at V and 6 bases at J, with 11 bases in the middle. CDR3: CAISGTYAGELFF. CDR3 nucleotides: TGTGCCATCAGCGGGACGTACGCCGGGGAGCTGTTTTTT.

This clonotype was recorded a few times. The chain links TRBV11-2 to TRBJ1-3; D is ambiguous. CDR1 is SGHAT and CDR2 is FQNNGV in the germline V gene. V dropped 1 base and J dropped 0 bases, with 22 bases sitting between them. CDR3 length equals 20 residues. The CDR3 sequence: CASSLVLLGRSADSGNTIYF. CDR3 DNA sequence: TGTGCCAGCAGCTTAGTCCTCCTTGGACGCAGCGCCGACTCTGGAAACACCATATATTTT.

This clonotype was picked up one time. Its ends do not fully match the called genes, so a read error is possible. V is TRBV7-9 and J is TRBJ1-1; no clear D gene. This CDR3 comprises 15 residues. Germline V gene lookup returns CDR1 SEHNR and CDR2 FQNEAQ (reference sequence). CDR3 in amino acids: CASSFSPGLNTEASF. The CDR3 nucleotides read TGTGCCAGCAGCTTTTCTCCGGGGTTGAACACTGAAGCTTCCTTT. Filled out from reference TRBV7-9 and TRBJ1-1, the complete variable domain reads DTGVSQNPRHKITKRGQNVTFRCDPISEHNRLYWYRQTLGQGPEFLTYFQNEAQLEKSRLLSDRFSAERPKGSFSTLEIQRTEQGDSAMYLCASSFSPGLNTEASFGQGTRLTVV.

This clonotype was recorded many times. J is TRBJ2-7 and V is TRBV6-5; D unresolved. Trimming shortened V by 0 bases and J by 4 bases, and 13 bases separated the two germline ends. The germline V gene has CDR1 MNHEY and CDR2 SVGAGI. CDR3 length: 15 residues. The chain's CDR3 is CASSYSKASEYEQYF. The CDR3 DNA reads TGTGCCAGCAGTTACTCGAAAGCCTCCGAGTACGAGCAGTACTTC.